The 8 T cell receptor beta chains reported below all come from one sample, sequenced in a study of early T cells in non-severe SARS-CoV-2 infection. Each CDR3 protein gets one entry after TCRdb re-called the 5' RACE reads with MiXCR. This table holds 75,000 to 80,000 distinct CDR3 sequences, approximately 16% found once. Sequencing used whole blood. The receptor set was obtained from an adult who was a healthcare worker with PCR-confirmed SARS-CoV-2 infection or an uninfected control (not recorded which).

Ten or more counts support this clonotype. V and J are TRBV29-1 and TRBJ2-3; TRBD1 might be the D (6 bases). CDR1 and CDR2 from the germline V gene are SQVTM and ANQGSEA. V was trimmed by 5 bases and J by 4 bases, leaving 16 bases between them. The CDR3 is 14 amino acids. CDR3 protein: CSVRQGSRADTQYF. Written as DNA, the CDR3 is TGCAGCGTTCGGCAGGGGAGTCGGGCAGATACGCAGTATTTT.

V gene TRBV7-9 combines with J gene TRBJ2-3; 10 positions agree with TRBD2. The CDR3 extends over 16 amino acids. Germline lookup yields CDR1 SEHNR and CDR2 FQNEAQ (reference sequence). With 0 bases clipped from V and 5 bases from J, the junction kept 5 bases outside the gene matches. The CDR3 nucleotides read TGTGCCAGCAGCTTAGCGCGAGCGGGAGGGCGAGATACGCAGTATTTT. Its protein product is CASSLARAGGRDTQYF.

This chain links TRBV15 with TRBJ2-1; D might be TRBD2 (5 bases). From germline, CDR1 is LNHNV and CDR2 YYDKDF (reference sequence). The CDR3 is made up of 13 amino acids. With 5 bases removed from V and 4 bases from J, the gap between germline ends came to 9 bases. The CDR3 spells CATSGPGYNEQFF. DNA of the CDR3: TGTGCCACCAGCGGGCCGGGATACAATGAGCAGTTCTTC.

The table lists this clonotype with many counts. The chain carries TRBV21-1 and TRBJ1-2; TRBD1 is the table's D call, not checked against the DNA. TRBV21-1 is labeled a pseudogene. This CDR3 comprises 15 residues. The chain's CDR3 is CASSKVDRVHDGYTF. In DNA form, the CDR3 reads TGTGCCAGCAGCAAAGTTGACAGGGTTCACGATGGCTACACCTTC.

This clonotype was picked up one time. J is TRBJ1-1 and V is TRBV29-1; D ambiguous. This CDR3 region has 12 residues. Trimming left V 7 bases short and J 0 bases short, with 9 bases between. Germline V gene lookup returns CDR1 SQVTM and CDR2 ANQGSEA. The CDR3 DNA reads as TGCAGCGCCGGACGGATGAACACTGAAGCTTTCTTT. Encoded protein: CSAGRMNTEAFF.

This clonotype has only a few counts. The chain uses TRBV7-2 and TRBJ2-3; 8 bases agree with TRBD2. CDR1 and CDR2 from the germline V gene are SGHTA and FQGNSA. The J segment lost 4 bases and the V segment lost 2 bases, leaving 5 bases of the junction unmatched. This CDR3 region has 15 residues. CDR3 loop: CASSLSGSRADTQYF. The CDR3 DNA sequence: TGTGCCAGCAGCTTAAGCGGGAGTCGCGCAGATACGCAGTATTTT.

This chain connects TRBV27 to TRBJ1-2; D is ambiguous. Germline V gene lookup returns CDR1 MNHEY and CDR2 SMNVEV (reference sequence). The CDR3 length is 13 residues. Trimming took off 2 bases at V and 4 bases at J, with 8 bases between the two ends. The chain's CDR3 is CASSLGSGYGYTF. The CDR3 nucleotides read TGTGCCAGCAGTTTAGGGAGCGGCTATGGCTACACCTTC.

This clonotype was seen a few times. The J gene is TRBJ1-3, the V gene TRBV5-4; TRBD1 aligns across 7 bases. The CDR3 is made up of 22 amino acids. V dropped 1 base and J dropped 0; count of bases not matched to a gene: 22. Germline CDR1 SGHNT, CDR2 YYREEE (reference sequence). The DNA for the CDR3 is TGTGCCAGCAGCTTGTTTTCCCGGGGACAGCATCCCGGGGTCCTCTCTGGAAACACCATATATTTT. Encoded protein: CASSLFSRGQHPGVLSGNTIYF.